This T cell receptor beta chain was recovered during a study of radiotherapy plus CTLA-4 blockade in lung cancer. Study-level background: Objective responses emerged in around a sixth of patients, and around 29% attained disease control.

The repertoire was sequenced with immunoSEQ multiplex PCR; TCRdb's copy has only in-frame clones and lacks some. This table has roughly 66,000 clones, about 80% appearing once. Focal radiation plus CTLA-4 blockade with ipilimumab was administered to patients who had chemo-refractory metastatic non-small-cell lung cancer. Points on this clone: What it recognizes is unknown.

Broader study findings: An expansion of tumor-derived TCR clones occurred in blood after radiotherapy plus ipilimumab. Early clone dynamics of blood T cells, plus interferon-beta, reportedly predicted response best.

This CDR3 contains 13 residues. After removal of 7 bases from V and 2 bases from J, the junction contained 5 bases not matched to a gene. CDR1 and CDR2 (germline): SNHLY, FYNNEI. The material was peripheral blood, obtained from a patient treated with radiotherapy plus ipilimumab. This clonotype was obtained from a human donor with non-small cell lung cancer who had a partial response to radiotherapy plus ipilimumab. The chain combines TRBV2 with TRBJ2-7, with 7 bases aligning to TRBD2. In DNA form, the CDR3 reads TGTGCCAGCAAGGAGGGAGGGCCCTACGAGCAGTACTTC. It codes for CASKEGGPYEQYF.